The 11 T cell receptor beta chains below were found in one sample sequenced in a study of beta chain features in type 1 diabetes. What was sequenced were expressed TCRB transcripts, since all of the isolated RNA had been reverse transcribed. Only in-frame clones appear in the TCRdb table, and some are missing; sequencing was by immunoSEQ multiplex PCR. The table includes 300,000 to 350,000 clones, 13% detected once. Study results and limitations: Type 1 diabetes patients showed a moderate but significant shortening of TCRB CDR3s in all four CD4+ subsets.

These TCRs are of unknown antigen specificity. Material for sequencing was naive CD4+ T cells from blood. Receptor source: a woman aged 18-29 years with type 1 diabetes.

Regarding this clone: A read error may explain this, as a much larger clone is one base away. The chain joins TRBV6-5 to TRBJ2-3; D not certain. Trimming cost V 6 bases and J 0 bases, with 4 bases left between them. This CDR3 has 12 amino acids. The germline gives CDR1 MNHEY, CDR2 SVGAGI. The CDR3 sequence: CASSSSTDTQYF. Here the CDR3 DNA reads TGTGCCAGCAGCTCTAGCACAGATACGCAGTATTTT.

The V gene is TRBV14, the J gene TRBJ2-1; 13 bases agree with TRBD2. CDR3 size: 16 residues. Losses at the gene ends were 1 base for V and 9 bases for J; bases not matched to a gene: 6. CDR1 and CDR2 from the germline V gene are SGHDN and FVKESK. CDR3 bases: TGTGCCAGCAGCCAAGGGGGATGGACTAGCGGGAGTGAGCAGTTCTTC. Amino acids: CASSQGGWTSGSEQFF.

The CDR3 spells CASRSGDEQFF. CDR3 coding DNA: TGCGCCAGCAGGTCAGGCGATGAGCAGTTCTTC. The chain is built from TRBV5-1 and TRBJ2-1; D uncertain. CDR1 is SGHRS, CDR2 YFSETQ, per germline. The germline V and J ends were trimmed by 5 bases and 8 bases, with 8 bases remaining between them. The length of the CDR3 is 11 residues. Full variable domain (missing parts from reference TRBV5-1 and TRBJ2-1): KAGVTQTPRYLIKTRGQQVTLSCSPISGHRSVSWYQQTPGQGLQFLFEYFSETQRNKGNFPGRFSGRQFSNSRSEMNVSTLELGDSALYLCASRSGDEQFFGPGTRLTVL.

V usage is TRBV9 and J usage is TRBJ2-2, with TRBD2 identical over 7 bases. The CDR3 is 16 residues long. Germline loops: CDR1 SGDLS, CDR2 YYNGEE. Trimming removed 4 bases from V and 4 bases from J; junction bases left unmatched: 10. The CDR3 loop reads CASSLMTSRTTGELFF. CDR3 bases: TGTGCCAGCAGCTTAATGACTAGCCGAACCACCGGGGAGCTGTTTTTT.

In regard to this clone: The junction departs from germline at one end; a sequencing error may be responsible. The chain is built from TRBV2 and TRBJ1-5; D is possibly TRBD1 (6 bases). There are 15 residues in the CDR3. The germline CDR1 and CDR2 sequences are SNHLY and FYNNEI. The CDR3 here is CASRDWGPSNQPQHF. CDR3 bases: TGTGCCAGCCGTGACTGGGGGCCGAGCAATCAGCCCCAGCATTTT.

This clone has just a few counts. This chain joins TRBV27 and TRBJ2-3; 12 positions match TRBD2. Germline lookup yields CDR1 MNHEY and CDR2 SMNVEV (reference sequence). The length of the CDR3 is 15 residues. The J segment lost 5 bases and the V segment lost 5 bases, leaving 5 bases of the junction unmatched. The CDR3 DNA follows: TGTGCCAGCAGTCCCTCTAGCGGGAGGGGAGATACGCAGTATTTT. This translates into CASSPSSGRGDTQYF.

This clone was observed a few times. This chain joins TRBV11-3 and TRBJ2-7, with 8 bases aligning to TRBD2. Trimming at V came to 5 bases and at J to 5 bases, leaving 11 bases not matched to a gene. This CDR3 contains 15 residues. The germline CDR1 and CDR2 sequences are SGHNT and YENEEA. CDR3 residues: CASSLLAGGNHEQYV. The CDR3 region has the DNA TGTGCCAGCAGCCTGCTGGCGGGAGGTAACCACGAGCAGTACGTC.

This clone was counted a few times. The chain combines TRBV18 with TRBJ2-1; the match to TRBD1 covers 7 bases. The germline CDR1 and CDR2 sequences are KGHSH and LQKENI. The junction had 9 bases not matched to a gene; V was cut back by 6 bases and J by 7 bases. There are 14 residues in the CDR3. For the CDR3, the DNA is TGTGCCAGCTCTCAGGACAGGTCGTTTAATGAGCAGTTCTTC. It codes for CASSQDRSFNEQFF.

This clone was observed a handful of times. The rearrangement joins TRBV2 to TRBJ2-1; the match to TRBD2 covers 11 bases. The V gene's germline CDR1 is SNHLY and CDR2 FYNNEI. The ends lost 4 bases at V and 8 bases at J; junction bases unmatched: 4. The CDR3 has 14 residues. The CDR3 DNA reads TGTGCCAGCAGTGGACTAGCGGGAAGGTATGAGCAGTTCTTC. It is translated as CASSGLAGRYEQFF.

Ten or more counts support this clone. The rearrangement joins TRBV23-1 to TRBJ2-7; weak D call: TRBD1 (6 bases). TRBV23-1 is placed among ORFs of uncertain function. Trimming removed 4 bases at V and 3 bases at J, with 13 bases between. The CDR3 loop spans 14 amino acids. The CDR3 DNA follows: TGCGCCAGCAGTCCCGTGGGGGCCCGCTACGAGCAGTACTTC. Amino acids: CASSPVGARYEQYF.

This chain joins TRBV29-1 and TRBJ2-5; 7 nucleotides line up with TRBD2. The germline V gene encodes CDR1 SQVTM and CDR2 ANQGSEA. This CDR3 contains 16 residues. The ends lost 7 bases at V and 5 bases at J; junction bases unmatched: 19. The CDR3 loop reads CSATGPAQRDRETQYF. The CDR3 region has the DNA TGCAGCGCTACTGGACCGGCCCAGCGGGACCGGGAGACCCAGTACTTC.